These 12 T cell receptor beta chains were all obtained from the same sample, sequenced in a study of chemoradiotherapy in HPV16-positive cancers. Only in-frame clones appear in the TCRdb table, and some are missing; sequencing was by immunoSEQ multiplex PCR. The sample lists over 1,300 clones, around 86% occurring once. The input for sequencing was tumor tissue, taken from a patient who underwent chemoradiotherapy. The source is a human donor with HPV-associated anogenital cancer.

V gene TRBV6-4 combines with J gene TRBJ1-2; 7 nucleotides match TRBD1. V dropped 10 bases and J dropped 4; count of bases not matched to a gene: 12. Germline loops: CDR1 MRHNA, CDR2 SNTAGT. This CDR3 is 14 amino acids long. The CDR3 loop reads CAIPDREVIYGYTF. The CDR3, as DNA: TGTGCCATCCCCGACAGGGAAGTAATCTATGGCTACACCTTC.

The chain couples TRBV5-5 to TRBJ2-1; D gene ambiguous. The CDR3 contains 15 residues. The V end was cut by 2 bases, the J end by 0 bases, with 9 bases between. Per germline, CDR1 SGHKS and CDR2 YYEKEE (reference sequence). The DNA of the CDR3 is TGTGCCAGCAGCTTTAGGGCTAGCTCCTACAATGAGCAGTTCTTC. Translation: CASSFRASSYNEQFF.

The chain combines TRBV6-1 with TRBJ2-3; no clear D. CDR1 MNHNS and CDR2 SASEGT come from the germline V gene. The CDR3 covers 11 residues. Trimming removed 2 bases from V and 5 bases from J, with 2 bases in between. The CDR3 region has the DNA TGTGCCAGCAGTGAACGAGATACGCAGTATTTT. This codes for CASSERDTQYF.

The genes are TRBV5-6 and TRBJ2-3; 15 bases agree with TRBD2. V lost 3 bases, J lost 3 bases, and 5 bases stayed unmatched. The CDR3 loop spans 17 amino acids. CDR1 and CDR2 from the germline V gene are SGHDT and YYEEEE. The CDR3 bases are TGTGCCAGCAGCTCGGGACTAGCGGGGGGAGGGACAGATACGCAGTATTTT. Protein product: CASSSGLAGGGTDTQYF.

The V call is TRBV27, the J call TRBJ2-7, with D perhaps given as TRBD1 or TRBD2 (5 bases each). Between the trimmed V and J ends, which lost 2 bases and 3 bases, there was a span of 11 bases. The germline V gene has CDR1 MNHEY and CDR2 SMNVEV (reference sequence). This CDR3 has 14 residues. CDR3 amino acids: CASSLGTSVYEQYF. CDR3 coding DNA: TGTGCCAGCAGTTTAGGGACGTCGGTCTACGAGCAGTACTTC.

The chain combines TRBV10-2 with TRBJ1-4, with D maybe TRBD1 (5 bases). This CDR3 is built from 16 residues. V was trimmed by 6 bases and J by 8 bases, leaving 22 bases between them. Germline V gives CDR1 WSHSY, CDR2 SAAADI. CDR3 DNA: TGCGCCAGCAGAGACACAAAAGGGGCTCAGAAAGAAAAACTGTTTTTT. Translation gives CASRDTKGAQKEKLFF.

This chain uses TRBV18 with TRBJ2-7, with D perhaps being TRBD1 or TRBD2 (5 bases each). V dropped 4 bases and J dropped 5 bases, with 12 bases sitting between them. The germline V gene encodes CDR1 KGHSH and CDR2 LQKENI. The CDR3 consists of 13 residues. Here the CDR3 DNA reads TGTGCCAGCTCACGAGCGCAGGGAGACGAGCAGTACGTC. Amino acid sequence: CASSRAQGDEQYV.

The V gene is TRBV5-8, the J gene TRBJ1-2; D is unclear. Germline CDR1 SGHTS, CDR2 YDEGEE. Trimming shortened V by 0 bases and J by 3 bases, and 6 bases separated the two germline ends. CDR3 size: 13 residues. CDR3 coding DNA: TGTGCCAGCAGCTTGGGTCAGTACTATGGCTACACCTTC. Translation: CASSLGQYYGYTF. The whole variable domain, filled in from reference TRBV5-8 and TRBJ1-2, reads EAGVTQSPTHLIKTRGQQATLRCSPISGHTSVYWYQQALGLGLQFLLWYDEGEERNRGNFPPRFSGRQFPNYSSELNVNALELEDSALYLCASSLGQYYGYTFGSGTRLTVV.

The V gene is TRBV29-1, the J gene TRBJ2-4; 8 bases agree with TRBD2. V was pared by 7 bases and J by 6 bases, with 11 bases of the junction left unmatched. The germline V gene encodes CDR1 SQVTM and CDR2 ANQGSEA. The CDR3 extends over 14 amino acids. The CDR3 region has the DNA TGCAGCGCTGGGACTAGTGGGGCAGGAAACATTCAGTACTTC. It encodes CSAGTSGAGNIQYF.

Only a few counts were recorded for this clone. As DNA, the CDR3 is TGTGCCAGCAGCCAAGTTCCTGGGACAGAAGCAACTAATGAAAAACTGTTTTTT. Its translation is CASSQVPGTEATNEKLFF. The V call is TRBV4-2, the J call TRBJ1-4; 7 bases fit TRBD1. J was trimmed by 0 bases and V by 1 base; bases with no gene match: 8. Germline values: CDR1 LGHNA, CDR2 YNFKEQ. The CDR3 extends over 18 amino acids.

This clone was observed a single time. The CDR3 loop reads CASSLRRRTNEKLFF. The CDR3 bases are TGTGCCAGCAGTCTGCGAAGGAGGACTAATGAAAAACTGTTTTTT. The chain has TRBV28 and TRBJ1-4; D remains ambiguous. Germline lookup yields CDR1 MDHEN and CDR2 SYDVKM. The CDR3 is 15 amino acids. V was clipped by 5 bases and J by 2 bases, with 12 bases between them.

V is TRBV21-1 and J is TRBJ1-2. TRBV21-1 corresponds to a pseudogene. CDR3 length equals 19 residues. CDR3: CASSDNTGIELPLGYGYTF. Here the CDR3 DNA reads TGTGCCAGCAGCGACAACACCGGGATAGAACTACCCTTGGGCTATGGCTACACCTTC.